The rows below give T cell receptor beta chains drawn from one sample of a study of blood T cell repertoires in COVID-19. Assay used: immunoSEQ multiplex PCR; TCRdb lists only in-frame clones, some missing. The sample consists of about 350,000 clones, about 88% of them appearing once. The sequencing input was PBMCs or T cells enriched from blood (not recorded which). The source is a woman aged 25 to 39 who had been exposed to COVID-19. The CDR3 runs from the conserved cysteine through the conserved F or W. A D gene is named only where the DNA matches it firmly. Clone size appears in some rows only: once, few, many, or a class for an expanded clone.

v_call	j_call	clone_size	d_call	cdr3_nt	cdr3_aa
TRBV9	TRBJ2-7	.	TRBD1	TGTGCCAGCAGCGTAGCGACAGGGGGGTACGAGCAGTACTTC	CASSVATGGYEQYF
TRBV9	TRBJ2-5	.	TRBD2	TGTGCCAGCAGCGTAGGACTAGCGGGGTTGGAGACCCAGTACTTC	CASSVGLAGLETQYF
TRBV7-3	TRBJ1-1	.	.	TGTGCCAGCAGCCGCGGAGGGGCAGTGAACACTGAAGCTTTCTTT	CASSRGGAVNTEAFF
TRBV7-9	TRBJ1-1	.	.	TGTGCCAGCAGCTTAGGGCAGAACACTGAAGCTTTCTTT	CASSLGQNTEAFF
TRBV28	TRBJ1-1	.	TRBD1	TGTGCCAGCACCACAGGGGGTTACACTGAAGCTTTCTTT	CASTTGGYTEAFF
TRBV11-3	TRBJ2-7	once	.	TGTGCCAGCAGCTCCCACGTACAGGGATCCCACGAGCAGTACTTC	CASSSHVQGSHEQYF
TRBV11-3	TRBJ2-7	medium-sized	TRBD2	TGTGCCAGCAGCCAAAGCGGGGGGGGCTCCTACGAGCAGTACTTC	CASSQSGGGSYEQYF
TRBV16	TRBJ2-1	.	.	TGTGCCAGCAGCCAATCCCGCAGAGGCAATGAGCAGTTCTTC	CASSQSRRGNEQFF
TRBV28	TRBJ2-1	once	TRBD2	TGTGCCAGCAGTTTACTAAGGGGACTAGCGGGGATCAATGAGCAGTTCTTC	CASSLLRGLAGINEQFF
TRBV4-1	TRBJ1-5	.	TRBD1	TGCGCCAGCAGCCAAGGGGACCAACCCCCGGGACAGGGTTTATATAGCAATCAGCCCCAGCATTTT	CASSQGDQPPGQGLYSNQPQHF
TRBV29-1	TRBJ2-7	once	.	TGCAGCGTTCGGGTGGGAGTCTTGTACGAGCAGTACTTC	CSVRVGVLYEQYF
TRBV7-8	TRBJ1-6	once	.	TGTGCCAGCAGCTTAGTCCCAGATTCACCCCTCCACTTT	CASSLVPDSPLHF
TRBV25-1	TRBJ1-6	.	.	TGTGCCAGCACACAGCATCTTAATTCACCCCTCCACTTT	CASTQHLNSPLHF
TRBV28	TRBJ2-7	.	TRBD2	TGTGCCAGCAGTTTACCGGGCGGGAGGGCTACTTCCTACGAGCAGTACTTC	CASSLPGGRATSYEQYF
TRBV3-1/TRBV3-2	TRBJ1-6	.	TRBD1	TGTGCCAGCAGCCAAGCGTTATCCGGGACAGAAAATTCACCCCTCCACTTT	CASSQALSGTENSPLHF
TRBV30	TRBJ1-6	.	TRBD1	TGTGCCTGGGGGGACAGGGACTCACCCCTCCACTTT	CAWGDRDSPLHF
TRBV9	TRBJ1-6	few	.	TGTGCCAGCAGCGTAGGGGGGCTGGATTCACCCCTCCACTTT	CASSVGGLDSPLHF
TRBV21-1	TRBJ1-2	.	.	TGTGCCAGCAGCGGTACAGGGGGCTCCAACTATGGCTACACCTTC	CASSGTGGSNYGYTF
TRBV9	TRBJ2-1	.	TRBD2	TGTGCCAGCAGCGTTGAGGGACTAGCGGGAGGAGGTGAGCAGTTCTTC	CASSVEGLAGGGEQFF
TRBV5-1	TRBJ2-5	.	.	TGCGCCAGCAGCTTGGCCATGGAGACCCAGTACTTC	CASSLAMETQYF
TRBV19	TRBJ2-3	.	TRBD2	TGTGCCAGTACCGGGGCGGGAGGGACAGATACGCAGTATTTT	CASTGAGGTDTQYF
TRBV11-3	TRBJ2-1	.	TRBD1	TGTGCCAGCAGCGTCCGGGACAGGGGGAATGAGCAGTTCTTC	CASSVRDRGNEQFF
TRBV9	TRBJ1-3	few	TRBD1	TGTGCCAGCAGCAGGAATGGACAGGTAGATGGAAACACCATATATTTT	CASSRNGQVDGNTIYF
TRBV5-1	TRBJ2-1	.	TRBD1	TGCGCCAGCAGCTTGGCGCCAGGGGGTATGGTCGCTACCTACAATGAGCAGTTCTTC	CASSLAPGGMVATYNEQFF
TRBV28	TRBJ1-4	.	TRBD1	TGTGCCAGCAGACAGGGGGCTGAAGAAAAACTGTTTTTT	CASRQGAEEKLFF
TRBV19	TRBJ1-1	once	.	TGTGCCAGTAGTATATGGGGCCCGGAGAACACTGAAGCTTTCTTT	CASSIWGPENTEAFF
TRBV15	TRBJ1-6	.	TRBD1	TGTGCCACCAGCAGAGGCCCGGGACAGCGCCTTCCAGGCTCACCCCTCCACTTT	CATSRGPGQRLPGSPLHF
TRBV24-1	TRBJ2-1	.	.	TGTGCCACCAGTGACCCGCGTGGGGGCCCTACAAATGAGCAGTTCTTC	CATSDPRGGPTNEQFF
TRBV6-2/TRBV6-3	TRBJ1-6	once	TRBD1	TGTGCCAGCAGTTACCCCGACAGGGCCTCCTTT	CASSYPDRASF
TRBV14	TRBJ2-2	.	TRBD2	TGTGCCACCGCTAACCTGGCGGGAGTAGGCGGGGAGCTGTTTTTT	CATANLAGVGGELFF
TRBV3-1/TRBV3-2	TRBJ2-2	once	.	TGTGCCAGCAGCCAAGCTCAGGGCACCGGGGAGCTGTTTTTT	CASSQAQGTGELFF
TRBV7-2	TRBJ2-1	.	TRBD2	TGTGCCAGCAGCTCCACCGGGACTAGCGGGAGGCATGAGCAGTTCTTC	CASSSTGTSGRHEQFF
TRBV5-1	TRBJ2-6	.	.	TGCGCCAGCAGCTTTCCCGGGGTTTCTGGGGCCAACGTCCTGACTTTC	CASSFPGVSGANVLTF
TRBV28	TRBJ2-2	.	.	TGTGCCAGCAAACACCCGGGCACCGGGGAGCTATTTTTT	CASKHPGTGELFF
TRBV6-5	TRBJ1-6	.	TRBD1	TGTGCCAGCAGCCAGGACAGGGGTAATTCACCCCTCCACTTT	CASSQDRGNSPLHF
TRBV5-1	TRBJ2-3	.	.	TGCGCCAGCAGCTTGGTTGGGCTTACAGATACGCAGTATTTT	CASSLVGLTDTQYF
TRBV28	TRBJ2-2	.	TRBD1	TGTGCCAGCAGCCACCGACAGGGGTTGGGGACCGGGGAGCTGTTTTTT	CASSHRQGLGTGELFF
TRBV11-2	TRBJ2-7	.	TRBD2	TGTGCCAGCAGCTTATACTGGGCGGGAGTAGGTGAGCAGTACTTC	CASSLYWAGVGEQYF
TRBV11-2	TRBJ2-7	.	.	TGTGCCAGCAGCTTAGTTGGCGGTTATCCCTACGAGCAGTACTTC	CASSLVGGYPYEQYF
TRBV6-6	TRBJ2-1	few	.	TGTGCCAGCAGTCAACCACTAACAGGAGTACGGAGATCAGGAGAGTTGTGTGAGCAGTTCTTC	CASSQPLTGVRRSGELCEQFF
TRBV13	TRBJ2-7	.	TRBD1	TGTGCCAGCAGCCCCACAGGGGAAAAGCCGTACTACGAGCAGTACTTC	CASSPTGEKPYYEQYF